This paragraph reports one T cell receptor beta chain. Its recognized antigen is unknown. Within one base of it there is no much larger clone, and no base qualities were kept. TCR cDNA was synthesized by 5'RACE template switching, through which a universal primer site and unique molecular identifiers were introduced. Priming of cDNA synthesis was performed from both the TCR alpha and TCR beta constant segments. Libraries were amplified in two PCR steps, with sample barcodes and sequencing adapters added in the second step. Sequencing of libraries was done on Illumina HiSeq 2500 (2x100 bp) or NovaSeq (2x150 bp). The authors' analysis ran thus. MIGEC handled demultiplexing of reads and collapsing into UMI consensus sequences, while MiXCR performed V(D)J alignment. Using edgeR on replicate PBMC samples, clonotypes were called vaccine-responding if FDR was below 0.01 and the log2 fold change was above 5 up to day 15. Each bulk clonotype was labeled CD4 or CD8 based on which sequenced repertoire, CD4 or CD8, contained the clonotype at higher abundance. Through fastp at Q25 and MiXCR, TCRdb rebuilt clones from the public reads, retaining in-frame beta chains. Under each unique CDR3 protein, matching rows form one entry showing the most common genes and DNA. The V and J calls follow TCRdb's processing rather than the paper's. The sample yields approximately 580,000 distinct CDR3 sequences; around a sixth were counted once. The top ten hold roughly 17% of the sample.

According to the germline V gene, CDR1 reads SGHAT and CDR2 reads FQNNGV. The CDR3 sequence holds 14 residues, the cysteine and phenylalanine included. The entry retains the CDR3 DNA only, 42 bases that are in frame from base 1. V loses 8 bases, J loses 5 bases, and the germline ends lie 16 bases apart. The label giving this sample's treatment or condition can be read as: live attenuated yellow fever vaccine strain. At each blood-draw timepoint, two biological replicates of bulk PBMCs were collected. A standard Ficoll-Paque protocol was used to isolate PBMCs from peripheral blood. TriZol was used to extract RNA from bulk PBMCs, from CD4 and CD8 fractions, and from dextramer-positive and dextramer-negative fractions. The data were obtained in a study of T cells after yellow fever vaccination (dated by TCRdb to the late 2010s). Background on the whole study: The SMART-Seq v4 Ultra Low Input RNA kit was used to prepare libraries from fractions with low cell numbers. Bulk TCR alpha and beta repertoires were sequenced longitudinally to track T-cell clones before and after primary and booster YFV17D yellow fever vaccination. The cohort comprised two healthy male donors, one aged 18 to 30 and one aged 30 to 40 years. Blood was drawn at multiple timepoints before and after primary and secondary immunization, with bulk PBMC replicates and cell subsets isolated.

General conclusions and limits of the study: FACS-sorted repertoires could contain abundant contaminating clonotypes from the bulk population, so computational filtering was required. Most clones expanded after primary vaccination (approximately 95% of CD4 and roughly 90% of CD8) were re-detected after the booster, suggesting that broad memory maintenance occurred. A small share of clonotypes was detected in both CD4 and CD8 compartments, with the overlap likely arising from convergent recombination. The secondary T-cell response was weaker than the primary response but faster, peaking on day 5 instead of day 15. Because the study included only a couple of donors, the extent to which the findings can be generalized is limited.

The receptor was derived from a man aged 18-30 years who received the YFV17D yellow fever vaccine. Here the sequenced sample was PBMCs, taken about 5 days after the first yellow fever vaccination. The sequence joins TRBV11-2 to TRBJ2-1, with TRBD2 as a weak D call on 5 bases. The CDR3 protein is CASGLGGLNNEQFF. In nucleotides, the sequence is TGTGCCAGCGGACTGGGCGGGCTAAACAATGAGCAGTTCTTC.